This TCR beta chain was captured by sequencing in a study of monozygotic twins with inflammatory bowel disease. Regarding the study as a whole: Cells of different T cell subtypes could not be told apart. Limited statistical power may explain no repertoire similarity difference between concordant and discordant twins. IBD patients displayed reduced TCRbeta diversity (inverse Simpson) when set against healthy co-twins.

This CDR3 has 15 amino acids. Germline V lookup: CDR1 LNHDA, CDR2 SQIVND (reference sequence). With respect to this clonotype: Its antigen is undetermined.

cDNA encoding TCRalpha and TCRbeta underwent two nested PCRs of approximately 17 and 9 cycles, each of which was followed by bead purification. TCRdb reprocessed the 5' RACE reads; each CDR3 protein has one entry and no DNA is given. Its table lists approximately 340,000 distinct CDR3 sequences. Sequences were obtained from blood. The chain combines TRBV19 with TRBJ2-2. The TCR originated in a human donor with ulcerative colitis or Crohn's disease, or a healthy co-twin of an affected twin (not recorded which). This chain's CDR3 is CASSILAANTGELFF. The complete variable domain, with remaining parts taken from reference TRBV19 and TRBJ2-2, reads DGGITQSPKYLFRKEGQNVTLSCEQNLNHDAMYWYRQDPGQGLRLIYYSQIVNDFQKGDIAEGYSVSREKKESFPLTVTSAQKNPTAFYLCASSILAANTGELFFGEGSRLTVL.